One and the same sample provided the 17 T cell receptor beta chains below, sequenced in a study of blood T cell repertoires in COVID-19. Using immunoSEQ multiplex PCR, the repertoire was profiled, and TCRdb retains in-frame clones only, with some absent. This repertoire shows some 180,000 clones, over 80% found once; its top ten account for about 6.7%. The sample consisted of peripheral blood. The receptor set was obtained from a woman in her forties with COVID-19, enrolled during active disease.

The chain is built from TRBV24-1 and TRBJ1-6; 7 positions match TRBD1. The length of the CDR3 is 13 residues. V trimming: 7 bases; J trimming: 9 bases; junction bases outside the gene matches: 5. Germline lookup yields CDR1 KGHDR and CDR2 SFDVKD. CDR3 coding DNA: TGTGCCACCAGCACAGGGGCTTCTTCACCCCTCCACTTT. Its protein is CATSTGASSPLHF.

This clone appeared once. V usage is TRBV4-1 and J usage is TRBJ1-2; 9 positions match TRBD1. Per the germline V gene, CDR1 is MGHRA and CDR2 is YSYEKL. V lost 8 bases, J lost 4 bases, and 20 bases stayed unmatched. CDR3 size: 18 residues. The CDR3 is CASSYPGTGRSMGYGYTF. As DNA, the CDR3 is TGCGCCAGCTCGTACCCCGGGACAGGGCGGTCCATGGGCTATGGCTACACCTTC.

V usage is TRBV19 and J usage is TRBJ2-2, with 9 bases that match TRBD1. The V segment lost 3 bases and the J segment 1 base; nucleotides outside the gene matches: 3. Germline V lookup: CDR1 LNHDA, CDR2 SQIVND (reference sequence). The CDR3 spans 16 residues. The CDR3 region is CASSILGQGNTGELFF. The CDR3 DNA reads TGTGCCAGTAGTATCCTGGGACAGGGGAACACCGGGGAGCTGTTTTTT.

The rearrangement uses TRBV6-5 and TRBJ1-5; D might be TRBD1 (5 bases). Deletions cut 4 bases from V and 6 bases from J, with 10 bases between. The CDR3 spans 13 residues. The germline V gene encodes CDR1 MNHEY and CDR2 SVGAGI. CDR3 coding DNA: TGTGCCAGCAGTTCCAGGGTGACTCAGCCCCAGCATTTT. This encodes CASSSRVTQPQHF.

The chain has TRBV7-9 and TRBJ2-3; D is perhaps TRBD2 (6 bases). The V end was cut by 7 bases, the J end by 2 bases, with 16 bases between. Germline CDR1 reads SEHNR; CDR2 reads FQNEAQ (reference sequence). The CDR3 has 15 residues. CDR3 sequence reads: CASTWGEEVTDTQYF. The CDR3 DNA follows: TGTGCCAGCACCTGGGGGGAAGAGGTCACAGATACGCAGTATTTT.

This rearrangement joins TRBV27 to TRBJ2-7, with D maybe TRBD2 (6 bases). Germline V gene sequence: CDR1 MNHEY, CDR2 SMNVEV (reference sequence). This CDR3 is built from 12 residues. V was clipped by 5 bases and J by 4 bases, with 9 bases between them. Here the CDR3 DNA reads TGTGCCAGCAGTCACGGGACTTACGAGCAGTACTTC. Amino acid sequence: CASSHGTYEQYF.

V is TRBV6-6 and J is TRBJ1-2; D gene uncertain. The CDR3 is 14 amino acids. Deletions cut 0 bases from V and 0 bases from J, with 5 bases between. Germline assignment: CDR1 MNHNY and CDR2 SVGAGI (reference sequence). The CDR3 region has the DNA TGTGCCAGCAGTTACTCCGGGACTAACTATGGCTACACCTTC. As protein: CASSYSGTNYGYTF.

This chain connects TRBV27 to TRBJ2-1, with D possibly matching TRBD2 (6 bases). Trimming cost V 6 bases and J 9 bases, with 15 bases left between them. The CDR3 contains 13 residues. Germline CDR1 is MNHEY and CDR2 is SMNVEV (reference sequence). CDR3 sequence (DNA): TGTGCCAGCAGCGCTCGGAGGGGATTTGAGCAGTTCTTC. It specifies CASSARRGFEQFF.

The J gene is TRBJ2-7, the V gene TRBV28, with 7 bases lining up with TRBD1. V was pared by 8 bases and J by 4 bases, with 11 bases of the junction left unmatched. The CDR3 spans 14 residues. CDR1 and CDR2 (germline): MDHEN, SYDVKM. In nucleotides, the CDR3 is TGTGCCAGCCTGGAACAGGGGAATGGGTACGAGCAGTACTTC. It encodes CASLEQGNGYEQYF.

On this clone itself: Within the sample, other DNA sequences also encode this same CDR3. The CDR3 is CASSVDRGETQYF. CDR3 bases: TGTGCCAGCAGCGTAGACAGGGGGGAGACCCAGTACTTC. This chain uses TRBV9 with TRBJ2-5; 8 nucleotides align to TRBD1. The J segment lost 5 bases and the V segment lost 0 bases, leaving 0 bases of the junction unmatched. Germline loops: CDR1 SGDLS, CDR2 YYNGEE. The CDR3 totals 13 residues.

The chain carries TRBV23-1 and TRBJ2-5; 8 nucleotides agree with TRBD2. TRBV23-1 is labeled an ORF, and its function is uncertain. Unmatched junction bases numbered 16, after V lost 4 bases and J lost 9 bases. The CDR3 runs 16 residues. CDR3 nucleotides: TGCGCCAGCAGTCGCTCCAGCGGGAGCCTTCAGTCATCCCAGTACTTC. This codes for CASSRSSGSLQSSQYF.

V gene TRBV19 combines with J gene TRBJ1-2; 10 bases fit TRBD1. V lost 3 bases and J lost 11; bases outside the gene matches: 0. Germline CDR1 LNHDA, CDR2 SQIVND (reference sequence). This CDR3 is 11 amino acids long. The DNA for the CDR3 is TGTGCCAGTAGTATGGGACAGGGGTACACCTTC. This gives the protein CASSMGQGYTF.

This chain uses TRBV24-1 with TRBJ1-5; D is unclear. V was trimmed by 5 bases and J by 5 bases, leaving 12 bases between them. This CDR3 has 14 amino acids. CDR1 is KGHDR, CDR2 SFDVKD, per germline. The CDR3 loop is CATSVGGGDQPQHF. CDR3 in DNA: TGTGCCACCAGTGTCGGAGGAGGAGATCAGCCCCAGCATTTT.

The chain's CDR3 is CASSWGENGNQPQHF. DNA of the CDR3: TGTGCCAGCAGTTGGGGGGAGAACGGCAATCAGCCCCAGCATTTT. V is TRBV6-6 and J is TRBJ1-5; D may be TRBD1 (5 bases). CDR1 and CDR2 from the germline V gene are MNHNY and SVGAGI (reference sequence). This CDR3 has 15 amino acids. Trimming cost V 4 bases and J 2 bases, with 12 bases left between them.

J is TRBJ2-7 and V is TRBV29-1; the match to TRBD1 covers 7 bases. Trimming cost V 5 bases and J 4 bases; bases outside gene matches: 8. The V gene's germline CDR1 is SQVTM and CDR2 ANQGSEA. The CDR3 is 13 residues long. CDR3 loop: CSVLPGQLYEQYF. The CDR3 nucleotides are TGCAGCGTTTTACCGGGACAGCTGTACGAGCAGTACTTC.

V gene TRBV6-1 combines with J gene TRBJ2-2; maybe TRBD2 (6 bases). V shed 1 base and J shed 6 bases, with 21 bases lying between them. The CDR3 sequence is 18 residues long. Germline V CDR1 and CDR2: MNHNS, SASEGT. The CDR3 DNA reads TGTGCCAGCAGTGAAGTCATGGGGCAGGGAGGAATGGCCGGGGAGCTGTTTTTT. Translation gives CASSEVMGQGGMAGELFF.

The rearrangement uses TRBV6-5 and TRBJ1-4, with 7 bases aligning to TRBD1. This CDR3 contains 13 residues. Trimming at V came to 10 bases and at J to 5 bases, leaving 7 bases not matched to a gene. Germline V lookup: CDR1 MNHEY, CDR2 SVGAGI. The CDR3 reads CANTGEPNEKLFF. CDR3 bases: TGTGCCAATACAGGGGAACCCAATGAAAAACTGTTTTTT.